These 14 T cell receptor beta chains came from one sample sequenced in a study of blood T cell repertoires in COVID-19. TCRdb's copy holds only in-frame clones and misses some; the assay was immunoSEQ multiplex PCR. In the table there are approximately 160,000 clones, 70% to 85% of which are singletons. Source material: peripheral blood. The receptors stem from a woman aged 50 to 60 in a cohort sampled during active or convalescent COVID-19.

This chain joins TRBV5-4 and TRBJ2-1; the D is unclear. Germline V CDR1 and CDR2: SGHNT, YYREEE (reference sequence). Trimming shortened V by 2 bases and J by 9 bases, and 12 bases separated the two germline ends. CDR3 length: 13 amino acids. In DNA, the CDR3 is TGTGCCAGCAGCTTATTCCCCACGGGTGAGCAGTTCTTC. Translating it yields CASSLFPTGEQFF.

The chain recombines TRBV7-9 with TRBJ1-2; D not resolved. Germline CDR1 is SEHNR and CDR2 is FQNEAQ (reference sequence). The CDR3 consists of 14 residues. V shed 5 bases and J shed 0 bases, with 10 bases lying between them. CDR3 nucleotides: TGTGCCAGCAGCCCCCCGAGGTCTAACTATGGCTACACCTTC. As protein: CASSPPRSNYGYTF.

The CDR3 coding sequence is TGTGCCAGCGAAAATGGACTATCCTACGAGCAGTACTTC. This gives the protein CASENGLSYEQYF. The chain uses TRBV7-9 and TRBJ2-7, with D tentatively TRBD2 (6 bases). The germline V and J ends were trimmed by 8 bases and 1 base, with 12 bases remaining between them. Germline V gives CDR1 SEHNR, CDR2 FQNEAQ (reference sequence). The CDR3 is made up of 13 amino acids.

The chain recombines TRBV4-1 with TRBJ1-1, with D possibly matching TRBD1 (5 bases). The CDR3 has 15 residues. The germline V gene has CDR1 MGHRA and CDR2 YSYEKL. The ends were cut back, 4 bases at V and 0 bases at J, with 12 bases in the middle. Written as DNA, the CDR3 is TGCGCCAGCAGCCCCACAGGTTACATGAACACTGAAGCTTTCTTT. This encodes CASSPTGYMNTEAFF.

This clone was counted a single time. Here the CDR3 DNA reads TGTGCCAGTAGTCCGGATGGCAGGGCGTGGACCGGCAATCAGCCCCAGCATTTT. It specifies CASSPDGRAWTGNQPQHF. The chain recombines TRBV19 with TRBJ1-5, with D maybe TRBD1 (5 bases). The CDR3 sequence is 18 residues long. Trimming removed 5 bases from V and 2 bases from J, with 22 bases in between. From germline, CDR1 is LNHDA and CDR2 SQIVND (reference sequence).

This rearrangement joins TRBV19 to TRBJ1-6, with D possibly TRBD1 on 6 matching bases. The CDR3 is 12 residues long. In germline, CDR1 is LNHDA, CDR2 SQIVND (reference sequence). V lost 6 bases and J 9 bases, leaving 9 bases between the germline ends. DNA of the CDR3: TGTGCCAGTAGGGACAGTATTTCACCCCTCCACTTT. It encodes CASRDSISPLHF.

A word on this clone: At one end, the junction sequence differs from germline, possibly due to a read error. The chain is built from TRBV2 and TRBJ1-2; 8 bases map to TRBD1. The germline V gene encodes CDR1 SNHLY and CDR2 FYNNEI. CDR3 length: 14 amino acids. The chain's CDR3 is CASSEGLDRDGYTF. The CDR3 DNA is TGTGCCAGCAGTGAGGGTTTGGACAGGGATGGTTACACCTTC.

The rearrangement links TRBV7-2 to TRBJ1-1; D is uncertain. Germline V CDR1 and CDR2: SGHTA, FQGNSA. The CDR3 is 13 amino acids. The V and J ends lost 5 bases and 3 bases respectively, with 10 bases between them. The CDR3 is CASSLVLDTEAFF. The CDR3 coding sequence is TGTGCCAGCAGCCTCGTGCTAGACACTGAAGCTTTCTTT.

The rearrangement joins TRBV6-5 to TRBJ2-4; D might be TRBD2 (6 bases). Trimming cost V 5 bases and J 8 bases, with 19 bases left between them. CDR1 is MNHEY, CDR2 SVGAGI, per germline. The CDR3 extends over 15 amino acids. This chain's CDR3 is CASSQTGLQVHIQYF. CDR3 bases: TGTGCCAGCAGTCAAACGGGACTTCAGGTCCACATTCAGTACTTC.

The chain links TRBV9 to TRBJ1-2; 12 positions agree with TRBD1. Germline trimming cut 3 bases from V and 4 bases from J; bases unmatched to any gene: 7. The CDR3 has 16 amino acids. The germline V gene has CDR1 SGDLS and CDR2 YYNGEE. CDR3 loop: CASSGTRDRGPYGYTF. The CDR3 DNA reads TGTGCCAGCAGCGGAACTAGGGACAGGGGGCCCTATGGCTACACCTTC.

J is TRBJ2-5 and V is TRBV27, with TRBD1 matching over 7 bases. Germline V gives CDR1 MNHEY, CDR2 SMNVEV (reference sequence). With 6 bases clipped from V and 5 bases from J, the junction kept 9 bases outside the gene matches. The CDR3 totals 14 residues. CDR3 protein: CASRRDREGETQYF. The CDR3 DNA reads TGTGCCAGCAGGAGAGACAGGGAAGGGGAGACCCAGTACTTC.

This clone was counted only a few times. The V gene is TRBV9, the J gene TRBJ2-7; TRBD2 agrees at 8 bases. Germline CDR1 SGDLS, CDR2 YYNGEE. The CDR3 runs to 15 residues. Trimming took 0 bases from V and 3 from J; bases not matched to a gene: 5. The CDR3 region has the DNA TGTGCCAGCAGCGTAGCTCCGGGACTAGTCTACGAGCAGTACTTC. It codes for CASSVAPGLVYEQYF.

The chain has TRBV12-3 or TRBV12-4 and TRBJ1-6, with D unresolved. Trimming pared 3 bases from V and 7 bases from J, leaving 4 bases between. The CDR3 loop spans 12 amino acids. CDR3 coding DNA: TGTGCCAGCAGTTTTTTAAATTCACCCCTCCACTTT. It translates to CASSFLNSPLHF.

V and J are TRBV24-1 and TRBJ1-1, with D perhaps matching TRBD1 (5 bases). The CDR3 is 13 amino acids. Germline loops: CDR1 KGHDR, CDR2 SFDVKD. The V end lost 4 bases, the J end lost 10 bases, and 15 bases lay between the germline ends. The CDR3 loop is CATSEPGGPVAFF. CDR3 bases: TGTGCCACCAGTGAACCCGGGGGACCCGTAGCTTTCTTT.